This T cell receptor (beta chain) appears in the sequencing data of a study of T cells after yellow fever vaccination (dated by TCRdb to about 2019). Background on the whole study: The SMART-Seq v4 Ultra Low Input RNA kit was used to prepare libraries from fractions with low cell numbers. Bulk PBMC replicates and cell subsets were isolated from blood drawn at multiple timepoints before and after both primary and secondary immunization. To follow T-cell clones before and after both primary and booster YFV17D yellow fever vaccination, bulk TCR alpha and beta repertoires underwent longitudinal sequencing. Two healthy male donors, one aged 18 to 30 and one aged 30 to 40 years, made up the cohort.

This clonotype was seen more than once but under ten times. Its antigen target is currently unknown. No base qualities exist here, and no much larger clone lies one base off it. Sample treatment or condition, as interpreted from the label and publication: live attenuated yellow fever vaccine strain. Two biological replicates of bulk PBMCs were collected at each blood-draw timepoint. PBMCs were isolated from peripheral blood using a standard Ficoll-Paque protocol. TriZol was used to extract RNA from bulk PBMCs, CD4 and CD8 fractions, and dextramer-positive and dextramer-negative fractions. TCR cDNA was synthesized by 5'RACE template switching, through which a universal primer site and unique molecular identifiers were introduced. cDNA synthesis was primed from both the TCR alpha and TCR beta constant segments. Library amplification used two PCR steps, and the second PCR step added sample barcodes and sequencing adapters. Sequencing of the libraries was done on either Illumina HiSeq 2500 (2x100 bp) or NovaSeq (2x150 bp). On the authors' methods: MIGEC was used to demultiplex reads and collapse the reads into UMI consensus sequences, and MiXCR was used for V(D)J alignment. Vaccine-responding clonotypes were defined with edgeR using replicate PBMC samples, requiring FDR below 0.01 and a log2 fold change above 5 up to day 15. Each bulk clonotype received a CD4 or CD8 identity based on whether the sequenced CD4 or CD8 repertoire contained that clonotype at higher abundance. The public reads were quality trimmed at Q25 with fastp and then assembled into clones with MiXCR by TCRdb, keeping productive beta chains. Here each entry gathers all rows of one CDR3 protein and keeps the most common genes and DNA. The V and J calls reflect TCRdb's pipeline rather than the authors' work. The sample table shows 500,000 to 650,000 distinct CDR3 sequences, and about a sixth are seen once. The biggest ten clones account for 15% to 20% of the sample.

According to the germline V gene, CDR1 reads ENHRY and CDR2 reads SYGVKD. The CDR3 holds 16 amino acids from the cysteine to the phenylalanine. The kept DNA is CDR3 alone, 48 bases in frame from the first base. V has 3 bases trimmed and J has 4 bases trimmed; junction bases matching no gene number 8. Results the study describes overall, beyond this receptor: Because abundant contaminating clonotypes from the bulk population could be contained in FACS-sorted repertoires, computational filtering was required. Because the study included only a couple of donors, the extent to which the findings can be generalized is limited. After the booster, most clones that had expanded after primary vaccination were detected again (approximately 97% of CD4 and under 90% of CD8), suggesting broad maintenance of memory. Compared with the primary T-cell response, the secondary T-cell response was faster but weaker, reaching its peak on day 5 rather than on day 15. A small fraction of clonotypes showed up in both the CD4 and CD8 compartments, probably as a result of convergent recombination.

This clonotype was sampled from a man between 18 and 29 years old who received the YFV17D yellow fever vaccine. Specimen: PBMCs, collected less than 6 days after the first yellow fever vaccination. This receptor chain uses TRBV10-3 and TRBJ2-1; TRBD2 fits 8 bases in the junction. The DNA sequence is TGTGCCATCAGTGAACCGGGGGGCGGGGGGTACAATGAGCAGTTCTTC. This yields the protein CAISEPGGGGYNEQFF.